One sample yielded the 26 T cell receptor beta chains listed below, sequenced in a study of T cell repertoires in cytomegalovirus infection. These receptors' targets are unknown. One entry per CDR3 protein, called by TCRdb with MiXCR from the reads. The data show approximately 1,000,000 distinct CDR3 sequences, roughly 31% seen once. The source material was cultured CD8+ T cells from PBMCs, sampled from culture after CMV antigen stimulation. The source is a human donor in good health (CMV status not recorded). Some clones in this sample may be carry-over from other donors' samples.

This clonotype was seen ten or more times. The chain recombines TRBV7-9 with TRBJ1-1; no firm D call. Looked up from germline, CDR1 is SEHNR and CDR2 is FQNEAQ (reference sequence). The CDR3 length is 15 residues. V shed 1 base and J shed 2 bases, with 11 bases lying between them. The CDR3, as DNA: TGTGCCAGCAGCTTAGTGTCGGGCTACAACACTGAAGCTTTCTTT. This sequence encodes CASSLVSGYNTEAFF.

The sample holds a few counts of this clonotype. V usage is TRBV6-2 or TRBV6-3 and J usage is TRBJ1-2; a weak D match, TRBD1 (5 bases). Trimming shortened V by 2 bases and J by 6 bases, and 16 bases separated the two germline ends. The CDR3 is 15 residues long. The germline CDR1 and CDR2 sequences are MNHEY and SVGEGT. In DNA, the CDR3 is TGTGCCAGCAGTTACAGGAGTCCAGGGTTGGATGGCTACACCTTC. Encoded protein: CASSYRSPGLDGYTF.

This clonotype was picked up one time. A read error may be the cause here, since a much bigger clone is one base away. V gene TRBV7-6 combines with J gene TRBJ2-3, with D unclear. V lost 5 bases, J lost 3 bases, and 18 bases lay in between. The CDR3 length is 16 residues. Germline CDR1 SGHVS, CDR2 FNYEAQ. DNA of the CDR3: TGTGCCAGCAGCCCGTCGCCGGGTACGGAGACAGATACGCAGTATTTT. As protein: CASSPSPGTETDTQYF.

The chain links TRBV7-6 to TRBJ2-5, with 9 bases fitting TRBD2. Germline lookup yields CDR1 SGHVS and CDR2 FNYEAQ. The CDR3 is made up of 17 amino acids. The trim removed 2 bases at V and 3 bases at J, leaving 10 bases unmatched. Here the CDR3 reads CASSLPGSGGPEETQYF. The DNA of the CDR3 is TGTGCCAGCAGCTTACCAGGAAGCGGGGGGCCCGAAGAGACCCAGTACTTC.

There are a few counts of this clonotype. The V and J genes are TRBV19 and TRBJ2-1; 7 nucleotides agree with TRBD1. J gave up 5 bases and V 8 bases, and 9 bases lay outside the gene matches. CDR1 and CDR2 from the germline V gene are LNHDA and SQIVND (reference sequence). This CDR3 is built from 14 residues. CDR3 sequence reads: CASAPGQLNNEQFF. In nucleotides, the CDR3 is TGTGCCAGTGCTCCGGGACAGTTAAACAATGAGCAGTTCTTC.

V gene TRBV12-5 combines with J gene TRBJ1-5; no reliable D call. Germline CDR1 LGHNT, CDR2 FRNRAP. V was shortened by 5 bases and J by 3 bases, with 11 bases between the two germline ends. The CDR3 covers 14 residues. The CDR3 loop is CASGTGQFNQPQHF. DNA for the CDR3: TGTGCTAGTGGTACTGGGCAGTTCAATCAGCCCCAGCATTTT.

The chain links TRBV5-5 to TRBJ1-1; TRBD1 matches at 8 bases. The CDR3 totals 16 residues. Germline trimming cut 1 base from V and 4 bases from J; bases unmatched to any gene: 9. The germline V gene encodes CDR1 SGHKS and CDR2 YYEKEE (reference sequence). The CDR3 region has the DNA TGTGCCAGCAGCTTGTCCCAGGACAGGGTTAGCACTGAAGCTTTCTTT. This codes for CASSLSQDRVSTEAFF.

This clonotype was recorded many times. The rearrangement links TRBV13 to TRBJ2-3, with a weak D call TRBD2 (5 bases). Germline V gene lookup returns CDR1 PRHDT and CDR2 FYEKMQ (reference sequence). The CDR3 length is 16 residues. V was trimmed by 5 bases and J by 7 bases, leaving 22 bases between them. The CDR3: CASSPSRSGFGNTQYF. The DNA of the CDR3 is TGTGCCAGCAGCCCGTCGCGCTCAGGTTTCGGGAATACGCAGTATTTT.

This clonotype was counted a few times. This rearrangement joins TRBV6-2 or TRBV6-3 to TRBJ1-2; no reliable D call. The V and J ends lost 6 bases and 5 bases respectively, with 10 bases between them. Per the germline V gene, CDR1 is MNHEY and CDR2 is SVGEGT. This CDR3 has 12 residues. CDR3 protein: CASSAVWYGYTF. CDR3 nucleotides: TGTGCCAGCAGCGCCGTGTGGTATGGCTACACCTTC.

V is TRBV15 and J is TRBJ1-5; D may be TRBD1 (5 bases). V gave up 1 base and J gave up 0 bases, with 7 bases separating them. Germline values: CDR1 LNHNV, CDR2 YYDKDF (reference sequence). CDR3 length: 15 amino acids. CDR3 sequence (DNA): TGTGCCACCAGCAGAGTTGGGGGTAGCAATCAGCCCCAGCATTTT. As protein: CATSRVGGSNQPQHF.

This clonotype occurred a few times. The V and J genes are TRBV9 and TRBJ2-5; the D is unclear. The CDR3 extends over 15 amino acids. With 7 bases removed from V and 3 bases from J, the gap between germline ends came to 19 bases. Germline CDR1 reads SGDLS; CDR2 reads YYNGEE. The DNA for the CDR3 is TGTGCCAGCGTCCCATGGACGGGCTACAAAGAGACCCAGTACTTC. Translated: CASVPWTGYKETQYF.

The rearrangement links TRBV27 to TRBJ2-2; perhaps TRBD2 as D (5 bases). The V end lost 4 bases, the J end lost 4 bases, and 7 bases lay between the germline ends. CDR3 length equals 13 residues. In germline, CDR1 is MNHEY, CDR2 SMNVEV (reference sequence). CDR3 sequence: CASSSGSTGELFF. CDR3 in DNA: TGTGCCAGCAGTTCGGGGAGCACCGGGGAGCTGTTTTTT.

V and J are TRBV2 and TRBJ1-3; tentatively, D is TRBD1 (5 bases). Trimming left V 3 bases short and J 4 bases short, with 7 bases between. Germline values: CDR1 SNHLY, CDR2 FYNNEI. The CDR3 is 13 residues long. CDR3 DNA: TGTGCCAGCAGTGACAGGGCCGGAAACACCATATATTTT. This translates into CASSDRAGNTIYF.

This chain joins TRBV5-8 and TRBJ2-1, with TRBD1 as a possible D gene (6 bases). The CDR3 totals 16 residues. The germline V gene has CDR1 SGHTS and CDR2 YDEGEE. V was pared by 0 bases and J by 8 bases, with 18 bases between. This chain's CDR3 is CASSLGTAVGKDEQFF. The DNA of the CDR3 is TGTGCCAGCAGCTTGGGGACAGCAGTGGGGAAGGATGAGCAGTTCTTC.

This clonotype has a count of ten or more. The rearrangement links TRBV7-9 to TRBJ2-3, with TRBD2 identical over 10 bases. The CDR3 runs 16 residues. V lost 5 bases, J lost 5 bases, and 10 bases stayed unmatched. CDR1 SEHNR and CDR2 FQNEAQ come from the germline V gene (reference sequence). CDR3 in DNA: TGTGCCAGCAGCCGCGAACTAGCGGGGCTCGGAGATACGCAGTATTTT. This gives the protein CASSRELAGLGDTQYF. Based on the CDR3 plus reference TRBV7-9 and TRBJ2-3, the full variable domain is DTGVSQNPRHKITKRGQNVTFRCDPISEHNRLYWYRQTLGQGPEFLTYFQNEAQLEKSRLLSDRFSAERPKGSFSTLEIQRTEQGDSAMYLCASSRELAGLGDTQYFGPGTRLTVL.

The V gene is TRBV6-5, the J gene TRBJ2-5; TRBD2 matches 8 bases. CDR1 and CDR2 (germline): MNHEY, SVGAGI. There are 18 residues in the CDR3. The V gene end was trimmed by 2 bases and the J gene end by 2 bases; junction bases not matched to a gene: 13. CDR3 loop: CASSYAGYSGGPQETQYF. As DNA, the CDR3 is TGTGCCAGCAGTTACGCTGGTTACAGCGGGGGTCCTCAAGAGACCCAGTACTTC.

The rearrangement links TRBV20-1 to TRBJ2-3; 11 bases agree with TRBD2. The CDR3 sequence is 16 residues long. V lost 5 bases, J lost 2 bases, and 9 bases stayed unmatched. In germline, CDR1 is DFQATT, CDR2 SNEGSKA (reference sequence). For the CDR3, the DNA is TGCAGTGCTGGAAACTTACTAGCGGGGGACACAGATACGCAGTATTTT. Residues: CSAGNLLAGDTDTQYF.

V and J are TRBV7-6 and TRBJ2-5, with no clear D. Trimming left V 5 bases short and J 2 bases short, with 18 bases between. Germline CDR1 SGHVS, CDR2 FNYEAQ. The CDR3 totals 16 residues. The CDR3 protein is CASSRSYSTIQETQYF. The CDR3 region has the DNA TGTGCCAGCAGCCGCAGTTATAGCACCATACAAGAGACCCAGTACTTC.

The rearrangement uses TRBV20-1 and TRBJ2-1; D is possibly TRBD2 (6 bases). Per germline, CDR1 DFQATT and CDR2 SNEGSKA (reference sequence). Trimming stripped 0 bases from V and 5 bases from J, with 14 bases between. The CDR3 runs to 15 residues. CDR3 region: CSARDIGGGNNEQFF. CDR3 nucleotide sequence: TGCAGTGCTAGAGACATCGGGGGTGGAAACAATGAGCAGTTCTTC.

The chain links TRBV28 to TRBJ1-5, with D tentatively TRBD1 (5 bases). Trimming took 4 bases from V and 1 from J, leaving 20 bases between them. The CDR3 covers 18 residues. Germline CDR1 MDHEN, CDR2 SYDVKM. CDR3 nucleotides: TGTGCCAGCAGTTCATCCGGCCGGGACCTCAACAGCAATCAGCCCCAGCATTTT. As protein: CASSSSGRDLNSNQPQHF.

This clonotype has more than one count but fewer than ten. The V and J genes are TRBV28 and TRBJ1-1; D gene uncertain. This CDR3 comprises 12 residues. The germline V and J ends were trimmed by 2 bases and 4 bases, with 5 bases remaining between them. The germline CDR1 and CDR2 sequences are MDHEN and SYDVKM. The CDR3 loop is CASSLPATEAFF. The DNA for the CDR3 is TGTGCCAGCAGTTTACCAGCCACTGAAGCTTTCTTT. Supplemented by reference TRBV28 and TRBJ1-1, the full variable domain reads DVKVTQSSRYLVKRTGEKVFLECVQDMDHENMFWYRQDPGLGLRLIYFSYDVKMKEKGDIPEGYSVSREKKERFSLILESASTNQTSMYLCASSLPATEAFFGQGTRLTVV.

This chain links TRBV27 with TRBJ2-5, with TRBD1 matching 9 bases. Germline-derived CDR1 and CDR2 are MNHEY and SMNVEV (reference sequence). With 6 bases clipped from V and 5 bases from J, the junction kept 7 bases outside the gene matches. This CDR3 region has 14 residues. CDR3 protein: CASRGTGWRETQYF. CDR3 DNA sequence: TGTGCCAGCAGGGGGACAGGGTGGAGGGAGACCCAGTACTTC.

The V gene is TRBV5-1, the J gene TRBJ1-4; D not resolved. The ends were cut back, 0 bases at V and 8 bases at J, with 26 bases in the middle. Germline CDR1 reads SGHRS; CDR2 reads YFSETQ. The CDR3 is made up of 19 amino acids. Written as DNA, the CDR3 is TGCGCCAGCAGCTTGGGGTCCGGGCCCCGTATTATTGGAAAGGAAAAACTGTTTTTT. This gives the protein CASSLGSGPRIIGKEKLFF. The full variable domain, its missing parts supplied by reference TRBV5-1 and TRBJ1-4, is KAGVTQTPRYLIKTRGQQVTLSCSPISGHRSVSWYQQTPGQGLQFLFEYFSETQRNKGNFPGRFSGRQFSNSRSEMNVSTLELGDSALYLCASSLGSGPRIIGKEKLFFGSGTQLSVL.

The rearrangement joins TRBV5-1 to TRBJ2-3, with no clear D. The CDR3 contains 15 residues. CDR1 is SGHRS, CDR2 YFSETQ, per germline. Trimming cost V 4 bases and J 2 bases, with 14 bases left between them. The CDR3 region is CASSPKLLPTDTQYF. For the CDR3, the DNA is TGCGCCAGCAGCCCTAAGCTTTTACCCACAGATACGCAGTATTTT.

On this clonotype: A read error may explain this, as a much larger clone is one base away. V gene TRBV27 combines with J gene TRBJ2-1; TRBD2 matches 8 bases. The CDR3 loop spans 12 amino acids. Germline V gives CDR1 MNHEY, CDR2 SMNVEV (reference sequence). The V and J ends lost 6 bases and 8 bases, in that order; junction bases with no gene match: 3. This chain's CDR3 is CASSRTSYEQFF. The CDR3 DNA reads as TGTGCCAGCAGCCGGACTAGCTATGAGCAGTTCTTC.

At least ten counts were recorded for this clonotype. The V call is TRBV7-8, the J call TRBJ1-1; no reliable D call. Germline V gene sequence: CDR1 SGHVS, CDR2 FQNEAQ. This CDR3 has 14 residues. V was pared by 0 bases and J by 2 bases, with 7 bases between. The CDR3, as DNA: TGTGCCAGCAGCTTAGCGCTTGCAAACACTGAAGCTTTCTTT. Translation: CASSLALANTEAFF.